This T cell receptor beta chain was identified during a study of CXCR3-negative and CXCR3-positive naive CD8 T cells. Study-wide context: Roughly 1.5 +/- 0.3 million TRB reads came from each library, giving 110 million to 150 million in total.

The CDR3 runs 11 residues. CDR1 SNHLY and CDR2 FYNNEI come from the germline V gene. In preparing the TRB cDNA libraries, 5' RACE with UMI labels was used. TCRdb re-called the 5' RACE reads, yielding one record per CDR3 amino acid sequence without DNA. This table holds more than 35,000 distinct CDR3 sequences. Study observations and caveats: Memory CD8+ cells had much lower diversity, and both naive subsets had comparably high diversity. From TRB CDR3 properties, TCR strength was inferred; surface CD5 did not differ between naive subsets.

With regard to this clonotype: What it binds is unknown.

This chain connects TRBV2 to TRBJ1-1. This TCR was sampled from a human donor in good health. Some clones in this sample may be carry-over from other donors' samples. Sequencing was performed on memory CD8+ T cells from blood. The CDR3 region is CASSANTEAFF. The full variable domain, with the rest looked up from reference TRBV2 and TRBJ1-1, is EPEVTQTPSHQVTQMGQEVILRCVPISNHLYFYWYRQILGQKVEFLVSFYNNEISEKSEIFDDQFSVERPDGSNFTLKIRSTKLEDSAMYFCASSANTEAFFGQGTRLTVV.